Listed here are 21 T cell receptor beta chains from one sample, sequenced in a study of graft-versus-host responses after intestinal transplantation. Profiled with immunoSEQ multiplex PCR; TCRdb holds only in-frame clones, not every one. The sample has about 13,000 clones, roughly four fifths seen once. Sample: PBMCs, taken after intestinal transplantation. The source of these receptors is a human patient who received an intestinal transplant, so some T cells may come from the graft donor.

The chain is built from TRBV27 and TRBJ1-2, with 7 nucleotides matching TRBD1. V shed 7 bases, J shed 5 bases, and the junction held 13 bases outside the gene matches. In germline, CDR1 is MNHEY, CDR2 SMNVEV (reference sequence). The CDR3 covers 15 residues. CDR3 sequence: CASTPLTGTPYGYTF. DNA of the CDR3: TGTGCCAGCACCCCTCTGACAGGGACCCCGTATGGCTACACCTTC.

This clone was observed once. This chain connects TRBV5-6 to TRBJ2-4; a possible D gene is TRBD1 (5 bases). V was trimmed by 2 bases and J by 2 bases, leaving 8 bases between them. This CDR3 region has 14 residues. Germline loops: CDR1 SGHDT, CDR2 YYEEEE. Here the CDR3 reads CASSFQGTKNIQYF. CDR3 nucleotide sequence: TGTGCCAGCAGCTTCCAGGGCACCAAAAACATTCAGTACTTC.

This clone appeared a single time. V is TRBV6-5 and J is TRBJ2-6; D is unclear. The germline V and J ends were trimmed by 4 bases and 2 bases, with 12 bases remaining between them. CDR3 length: 16 amino acids. CDR1 is MNHEY and CDR2 is SVGAGI in the germline V gene. The CDR3 DNA reads TGTGCCAGCAGTTCCCGGCCAGACGCTGGGGCCAACGTCCTGACTTTC. Translation: CASSSRPDAGANVLTF.

The chain uses TRBV5-1 and TRBJ2-1, with TRBD1 matching 11 bases. Germline CDR1 reads SGHRS; CDR2 reads YFSETQ. This CDR3 region has 14 residues. V dropped 5 bases and J dropped 2; count of bases not matched to a gene: 0. This CDR3 reads CASRGQGAYNEQFF. In nucleotides, the CDR3 is TGCGCCAGCAGGGGACAGGGGGCCTACAATGAGCAGTTCTTC.

The genes are TRBV5-1 and TRBJ2-1; D perhaps matches TRBD2 (5 bases). Deletions cut 6 bases from V and 10 bases from J, with 17 bases between. Germline CDR1 SGHRS, CDR2 YFSETQ. The CDR3 totals 13 residues. The CDR3 region is CASTPILAEEQFF. The CDR3 nucleotides read TGCGCCAGCACACCAATTCTAGCTGAAGAGCAGTTCTTC.

This clone was found once. Different DNA sequences within this sample yield the same CDR3. This rearrangement joins TRBV15 to TRBJ1-3; no firm D call. The germline V gene encodes CDR1 LNHNV and CDR2 YYDKDF (reference sequence). V was trimmed by 1 base and J by 0 bases, leaving 4 bases between them. The CDR3 covers 14 residues. The CDR3 region has the DNA TGTGCCACCAGCAGAGTAGACTCTGGAAACACCATATATTTT. Translation: CATSRVDSGNTIYF. The full variable domain, completed using reference TRBV15 and TRBJ1-3, is DAMVIQNPRYQVTQFGKPVTLSCSQTLNHNVMYWYQQKSSQAPKLLFHYYDKDFNNEADTPDNFQSRRPNTSFCFLDIRSPGLGDTAMYLCATSRVDSGNTIYFGEGSWLTVV.

The chain has TRBV6-5 and TRBJ2-7, with D tentatively TRBD1 or TRBD2 (6 bases each). Between the trimmed V and J ends, which lost 0 bases and 0 bases, there was a span of 12 bases. The CDR3 length is 16 residues. Germline V gene data show CDR1 as MNHEY and CDR2 as SVGAGI. The CDR3 spells CASSYSRGEISYEQYF. CDR3 bases: TGTGCCAGCAGTTACTCGAGGGGGGAAATCTCCTACGAGCAGTACTTC.

The V call is TRBV9, the J call TRBJ2-5; TRBD2 matches at 7 bases. Unmatched junction bases numbered 6, after V lost 4 bases and J lost 9 bases. The CDR3 consists of 12 residues. The germline V gene encodes CDR1 SGDLS and CDR2 YYNGEE. For the CDR3, the DNA is TGTGCCAGCAGCACCCAGCGGGGAGCCCAGTACTTC. Translation gives CASSTQRGAQYF.

The V and J genes are TRBV6-5 and TRBJ1-2; D may be TRBD1 (5 bases). The germline CDR1 and CDR2 sequences are MNHEY and SVGAGI. Trimming took 2 bases from V and 4 from J, leaving 14 bases between them. This CDR3 is built from 15 residues. DNA for the CDR3: TGTGCCAGCAGTTACCCCACGTCAGGGATCTATGGCTACACCTTC. Translation gives CASSYPTSGIYGYTF.

The chain combines TRBV4-1 with TRBJ2-2, with D unclear. Germline V lookup: CDR1 MGHRA, CDR2 YSYEKL. This CDR3 spans 15 amino acids. V was shortened by 0 bases and J by 1 base, with 6 bases between the two germline ends. This chain's CDR3 is CASSQEGLNTGELFF. CDR3 sequence (DNA): TGCGCCAGCAGCCAAGAGGGTCTGAACACCGGGGAGCTGTTTTTT.

This clone was found a few times. The rearrangement uses TRBV27 and TRBJ2-3, with 8 positions matching TRBD1. Germline CDR1 reads MNHEY; CDR2 reads SMNVEV (reference sequence). V was clipped by 6 bases and J by 6 bases; unmatched bases: 8. The CDR3 runs 14 residues. This CDR3 is CASSPGQGVDTQYF. The CDR3 DNA reads TGTGCCAGCAGCCCCGGACAGGGTGTGGATACGCAGTATTTT.

The chain couples TRBV11-2 to TRBJ1-2, with no clear D. The germline CDR1 and CDR2 sequences are SGHAT and FQNNGV. The CDR3 has 13 residues. V was shortened by 3 bases and J by 8 bases, with 13 bases between the two germline ends. The CDR3 loop is CASSFSQSGGYTF. The CDR3 nucleotides read TGTGCCAGCAGCTTTTCACAGTCTGGCGGCTACACCTTC.

V is TRBV7-9 and J is TRBJ2-5; D remains unclear. CDR3 length: 13 residues. Germline values: CDR1 SEHNR, CDR2 FQNEAQ (reference sequence). V lost 2 bases and J 3 bases, leaving 7 bases between the germline ends. The CDR3 loop is CASSLNREETQYF. Here the CDR3 DNA reads TGTGCCAGCAGCTTAAACAGAGAAGAGACCCAGTACTTC.

This chain uses TRBV27 with TRBJ2-4, with D unclear. This CDR3 spans 13 amino acids. Trimming took off 4 bases at V and 15 bases at J, with 19 bases between the two ends. Germline assignment: CDR1 MNHEY and CDR2 SMNVEV (reference sequence). This CDR3 reads CASSSGLRGVGYF. CDR3 nucleotides: TGTGCCAGCAGTTCTGGCTTACGAGGCGTCGGGTACTTC.

The chain couples TRBV28 to TRBJ1-1, with D hard to call. Germline V lookup: CDR1 MDHEN, CDR2 SYDVKM. This CDR3 has 13 residues. Trimming left V 3 bases short and J 0 bases short, with 5 bases between. In DNA form, the CDR3 reads TGTGCCAGCAGTTTCCAGATGAACACTGAAGCTTTCTTT. This translates into CASSFQMNTEAFF.

CDR3 amino acids: CASSPLAGDGEQYF. CDR3 sequence (DNA): TGCGCCAGCAGTCCACTAGCGGGAGATGGAGAGCAGTACTTC. The rearrangement links TRBV4-1 to TRBJ2-7, with 11 bases identical to TRBD2. V dropped 6 bases and J dropped 7; count of bases not matched to a gene: 8. CDR3 length: 14 amino acids. In germline, CDR1 is MGHRA, CDR2 YSYEKL.

Turning to this clone: Other DNA sequences in this specimen translate into the identical CDR3. The chain joins TRBV6-1 to TRBJ2-7; 7 nucleotides agree with TRBD1. After removal of 6 bases from V and 0 bases from J, the junction contained 5 bases not matched to a gene. This CDR3 contains 14 residues. Germline V gene data show CDR1 as MNHNS and CDR2 as SASEGT. This chain's CDR3 is CASSGTALSYEQYF. DNA of the CDR3: TGTGCCAGCAGCGGGACAGCCCTCTCCTACGAGCAGTACTTC.

This clone was counted between two and nine times. The junction and the germline gene differ at one end; a read error may be behind it. The chain is built from TRBV7-7 and TRBJ2-5, with a weak D call TRBD2 (7 bases). This CDR3 region has 15 residues. Germline CDR1 and CDR2: SSHAT and FNYEAQ (reference sequence). CDR3 sequence (DNA): TGTGCTAGCAGCTTAGGCGGGGGCCCCGTGGAGACCCAGTACTTC. Translation gives CASSLGGGPVETQYF.

The chain recombines TRBV9 with TRBJ2-7; tentatively, D is TRBD1 (6 bases). Trimming cost V 2 bases and J 7 bases, with 16 bases left between them. The CDR3 loop spans 14 amino acids. Germline V lookup: CDR1 SGDLS, CDR2 YYNGEE. The CDR3 DNA follows: TGTGCCAGCAGCGTTACAATACAGGGTTGGGAGCAGTACTTC. It yields the protein CASSVTIQGWEQYF.

The chain employs TRBV25-1 and TRBJ2-1; a possible D gene is TRBD2 (6 bases). The CDR3 has 18 residues. Germline V gene data show CDR1 as MGHDK and CDR2 as SYGVNS. The V gene lost 8 bases and the J gene lost 8 bases, with 31 bases spanning the gap. CDR3 nucleotide sequence: TGTGCCAGCTCTTTTAGGTTCGGGTGGGGAGGTGACGGCGATGAGCAGTTCTTC. It translates to CASSFRFGWGGDGDEQFF.

This chain joins TRBV7-6 and TRBJ2-5, with 7 positions matching TRBD2. Trimming cost V 5 bases and J 2 bases; bases outside gene matches: 14. CDR1 is SGHVS, CDR2 FNYEAQ, per germline. There are 17 residues in the CDR3. The CDR3 coding sequence is TGTGCCAGCAGCGCCCTTTTCTCTAGCGGCCGACAAGAGACCCAGTACTTC. Residues: CASSALFSSGRQETQYF.